The 3 T cell receptor beta chains in this list originate from one sample, sequenced in a study of blood T cell repertoires in COVID-19. Profiling relied on immunoSEQ multiplex PCR, and the TCRdb table lists in-frame clones only, not all of them. The repertoire holds under 350,000 clones, about 88% seen once, with about 4% in the top ten. The specimen sequenced was peripheral blood. Source of these receptors: a man younger than 30 with active or convalescent COVID-19.

The V call is TRBV27, the J call TRBJ2-7, with 8 bases fitting TRBD2. The V gene end was trimmed by 5 bases and the J gene end by 0 bases; junction bases not matched to a gene: 6. The CDR3 runs to 15 residues. The germline V gene has CDR1 MNHEY and CDR2 SMNVEV (reference sequence). CDR3 bases: TGTGCCAGCAGTGTTCTAGCGGGCAGCTCCTACGAGCAGTACTTC. This sequence encodes CASSVLAGSSYEQYF.

The V gene is TRBV3-1 (or the pseudogene TRBV3-2), the J gene TRBJ2-1; 10 bases fit TRBD2. The trim removed 5 bases at V and 3 bases at J, leaving 4 bases unmatched. The CDR3 length is 15 residues. CDR1 LGHDT and CDR2 YNNKEL come from the germline V gene (reference sequence). CDR3 loop: CASSGGTSDYNEQFF. In DNA, the CDR3 is TGTGCCAGCAGCGGCGGGACTAGCGACTACAATGAGCAGTTCTTC.

The J gene is TRBJ2-6, the V gene TRBV7-2; D uncertain. The germline V and J ends were trimmed by 6 bases and 0 bases, with 6 bases remaining between them. Germline V lookup: CDR1 SGHTA, CDR2 FQGNSA. CDR3 length: 14 amino acids. The CDR3 protein is CASRKHSGANVLTF. CDR3 sequence (DNA): TGTGCCAGCAGAAAACACTCTGGGGCCAACGTCCTGACTTTC.